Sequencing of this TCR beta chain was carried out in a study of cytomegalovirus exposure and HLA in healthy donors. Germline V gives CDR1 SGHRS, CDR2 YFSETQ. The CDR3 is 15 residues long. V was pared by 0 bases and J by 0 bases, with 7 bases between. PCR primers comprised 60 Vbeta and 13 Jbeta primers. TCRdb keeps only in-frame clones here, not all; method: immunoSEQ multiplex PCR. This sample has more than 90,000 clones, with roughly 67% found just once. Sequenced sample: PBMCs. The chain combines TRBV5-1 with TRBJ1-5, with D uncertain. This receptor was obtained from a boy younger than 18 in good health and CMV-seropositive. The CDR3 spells CASSLDLRSNQPQHF. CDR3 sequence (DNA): TGCGCCAGCAGCTTGGACTTACGTAGCAATCAGCCCCAGCATTTT. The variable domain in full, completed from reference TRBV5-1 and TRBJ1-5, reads KAGVTQTPRYLIKTRGQQVTLSCSPISGHRSVSWYQQTPGQGLQFLFEYFSETQRNKGNFPGRFSGRQFSNSRSEMNVSTLELGDSALYLCASSLDLRSNQPQHFGDGTRLSIL.